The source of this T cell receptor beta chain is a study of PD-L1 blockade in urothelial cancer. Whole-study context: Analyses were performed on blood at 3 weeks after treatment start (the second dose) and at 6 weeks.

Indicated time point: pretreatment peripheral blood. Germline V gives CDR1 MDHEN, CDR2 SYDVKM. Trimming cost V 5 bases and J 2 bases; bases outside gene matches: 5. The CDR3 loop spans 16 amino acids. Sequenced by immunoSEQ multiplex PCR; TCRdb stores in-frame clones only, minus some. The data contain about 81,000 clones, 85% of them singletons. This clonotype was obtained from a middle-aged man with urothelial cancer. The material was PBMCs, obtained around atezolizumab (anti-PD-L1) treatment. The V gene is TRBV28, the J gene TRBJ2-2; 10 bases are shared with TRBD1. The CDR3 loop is CASSTLTGGNTGELFF. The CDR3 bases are TGTGCCAGCAGTACCTTGACAGGGGGCAACACCGGGGAGCTGTTTTTT.